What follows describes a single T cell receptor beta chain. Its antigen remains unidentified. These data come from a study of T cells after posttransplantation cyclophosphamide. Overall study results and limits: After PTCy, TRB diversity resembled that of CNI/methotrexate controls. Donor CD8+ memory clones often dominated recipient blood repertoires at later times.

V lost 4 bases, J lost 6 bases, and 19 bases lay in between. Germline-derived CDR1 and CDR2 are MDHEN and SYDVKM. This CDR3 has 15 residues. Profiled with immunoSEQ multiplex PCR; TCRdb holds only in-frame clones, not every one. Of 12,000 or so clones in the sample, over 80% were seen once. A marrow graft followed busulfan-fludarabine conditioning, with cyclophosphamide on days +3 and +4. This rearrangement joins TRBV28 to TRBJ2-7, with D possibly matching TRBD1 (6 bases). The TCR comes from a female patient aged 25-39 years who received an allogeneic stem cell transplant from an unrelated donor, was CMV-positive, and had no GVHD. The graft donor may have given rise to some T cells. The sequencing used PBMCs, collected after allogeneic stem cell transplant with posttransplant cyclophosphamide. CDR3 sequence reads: CASSSLDRSELEQYF. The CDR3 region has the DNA TGTGCCAGCAGTTCCTTAGACAGGTCGGAACTCGAGCAGTACTTC.